Below are 18 T cell receptor beta chains sequenced from a single sample in a study of T cell responses to AZD1222 COVID-19 vaccine. Measured with immunoSEQ multiplex PCR; TCRdb has only the in-frame clones, and not every one. The table lists about 99,000 clones, 85% to 90% of them singletons. The sample in question was peripheral blood, obtained on day 0 of AZD1222 vaccination. These receptors all stem from an adult in good health.

The chain combines TRBV4-1 with TRBJ1-6; 8 bases line up with TRBD1. Germline values: CDR1 MGHRA, CDR2 YSYEKL. The ends lost 0 bases at V and 8 bases at J; junction bases unmatched: 3. The CDR3 covers 15 residues. The CDR3 loop reads CASSQDTGGYSPLHF. In DNA form, the CDR3 reads TGCGCCAGCAGCCAAGATACAGGGGGATATTCACCCCTCCACTTT.

The gene calls are TRBV27 and TRBJ2-7; possibly TRBD2 for D (6 bases). This CDR3 is built from 14 residues. Trimming stripped 9 bases from V and 4 bases from J, with 19 bases between. Looked up from germline, CDR1 is MNHEY and CDR2 is SMNVEV (reference sequence). The CDR3 nucleotides are TGTGCCAGTTCCGGCGGGCTAGCGAGGTACGAGCAGTACTTC. This encodes CASSGGLARYEQYF.

The chain employs TRBV15 and TRBJ1-1; unclear D gene. The CDR3 runs to 15 residues. CDR1 is LNHNV and CDR2 is YYDKDF in the germline V gene (reference sequence). Trimming took off 0 bases at V and 6 bases at J, with 14 bases between the two ends. The CDR3 spells CATSRDLVAAAEAFF. In DNA form, the CDR3 reads TGTGCCACCAGCAGAGATCTGGTGGCAGCCGCTGAAGCTTTCTTT.

This clone showed up just a few times. This chain links TRBV19 with TRBJ1-1; D is unresolved. Germline V CDR1 and CDR2: LNHDA, SQIVND (reference sequence). With 6 bases removed from V and 1 base from J, the gap between germline ends came to 15 bases. CDR3 length: 15 residues. CDR3 in DNA: TGTGCCAGTAGCGAAACTTCGGTAAAGAACACTGAAGCTTTCTTT. This gives the protein CASSETSVKNTEAFF.

The rearrangement links TRBV18 to TRBJ1-2; D gene ambiguous. CDR3 length: 15 amino acids. With 2 bases removed from V and 2 bases from J, the gap between germline ends came to 12 bases. In germline, CDR1 is KGHSH, CDR2 LQKENI. CDR3 sequence reads: CASSPASRVNYGYTF. The CDR3 coding sequence is TGTGCCAGCTCACCAGCATCAAGGGTCAACTATGGCTACACCTTC. Full variable domain (rest looked up from reference TRBV18 and TRBJ1-2): NAGVMQNPRHLVRRRGQEARLRCSPMKGHSHVYWYRQLPEEGLKFMVYLQKENIIDESGMPKERFSAEFPKEGPSILRIQQVVRGDSAAYFCASSPASRVNYGYTFGSGTRLTVV.

The V call is TRBV10-3, the J call TRBJ2-1, with 7 positions matching TRBD2. J was trimmed by 6 bases and V by 7 bases; bases with no gene match: 3. Germline V CDR1 and CDR2: ENHRY, SYGVKD. The CDR3 totals 12 residues. The CDR3 nucleotides read TGTGCCATCAACCCGGGGGGCAATGAGCAGTTCTTC. Translation gives CAINPGGNEQFF.

The CDR3 reads CASRGTDEQYF. The CDR3 coding sequence is TGTGCCAGCCGGGGGACAGACGAGCAGTACTTC. The rearrangement joins TRBV2 to TRBJ2-7; possibly TRBD1 for D (7 bases). Germline CDR1 is SNHLY and CDR2 is FYNNEI. The CDR3 loop spans 11 amino acids. With 8 bases removed from V and 5 bases from J, the gap between germline ends came to 10 bases.

This chain links TRBV15 with TRBJ2-7; weak D call: TRBD2 (6 bases). Trimming shortened V by 0 bases and J by 3 bases, and 9 bases separated the two germline ends. This CDR3 contains 14 residues. In germline, CDR1 is LNHNV, CDR2 YYDKDF (reference sequence). CDR3 DNA: TGTGCCACCAGCAGAGACGGGACTCGCTACGAGCAGTACTTC. This sequence encodes CATSRDGTRYEQYF.

V is TRBV5-4 and J is TRBJ1-2; the D gene is possibly TRBD1 (6 bases). The CDR3 has 15 residues. V gave up 5 bases and J gave up 0 bases, with 14 bases separating them. In germline, CDR1 is SGHNT, CDR2 YYREEE (reference sequence). The CDR3 reads CASSPGQLANYGYTF. CDR3 nucleotide sequence: TGTGCCAGCAGTCCAGGACAGTTAGCTAACTATGGCTACACCTTC.

This clone was counted a single time. The chain is built from TRBV14 and TRBJ2-5; D gene ambiguous. V shed 5 bases and J shed 5 bases, with 9 bases lying between them. The germline V gene has CDR1 SGHDN and CDR2 FVKESK. This CDR3 comprises 12 residues. The CDR3 coding sequence is TGTGCCAGCAGCACAGCAATGGAGACCCAGTACTTC. It yields the protein CASSTAMETQYF.

The J gene is TRBJ2-5, the V gene TRBV28; TRBD2 agrees at 8 bases. Germline assignment: CDR1 MDHEN and CDR2 SYDVKM. V lost 2 bases, J lost 2 bases, and 4 bases stayed unmatched. The CDR3 loop spans 15 amino acids. The CDR3 reads CASSLQRERQETQYF. DNA of the CDR3: TGTGCCAGCAGTTTACAGCGGGAGAGGCAAGAGACCCAGTACTTC.

The chain carries TRBV29-1 and TRBJ2-3, with D unresolved. Germline assignment: CDR1 SQVTM and CDR2 ANQGSEA. V was shortened by 0 bases and J by 4 bases, with 5 bases between the two germline ends. The CDR3 sequence is 12 residues long. The CDR3 sequence: CSVEDGADTQYF. CDR3 nucleotides: TGCAGCGTTGAAGATGGGGCAGATACGCAGTATTTT.

This clone showed up just once. V gene TRBV19 combines with J gene TRBJ2-7, with 9 nucleotides matching TRBD2. Germline-derived CDR1 and CDR2 are LNHDA and SQIVND (reference sequence). The V and J ends lost 5 bases and 0 bases, in that order; junction bases with no gene match: 5. This CDR3 has 15 residues. CDR3 in amino acids: CASSVTSGPSYEQYF. CDR3 DNA sequence: TGTGCCAGTAGTGTCACTAGCGGGCCCTCCTACGAGCAGTACTTC.

The gene calls are TRBV7-3 and TRBJ2-2; no definite D call. Germline V gene lookup returns CDR1 SGHTA and CDR2 FQGTGA. The CDR3 extends over 16 amino acids. Deletions cut 0 bases from V and 2 bases from J, with 10 bases between. CDR3 protein: CASSLTSARNTGELFF. DNA for the CDR3: TGTGCCAGCAGCTTAACCAGTGCACGTAACACCGGGGAGCTGTTTTTT.

This clone has only one observation. The chain carries TRBV7-2 and TRBJ2-7, with a weak D call TRBD2 (5 bases). The germline V gene has CDR1 SGHTA and CDR2 FQGNSA. Trimming stripped 0 bases from V and 7 bases from J, with 7 bases between. The CDR3 has 12 residues. CDR3 coding DNA: TGTGCCAGCAGCTTAGCCGGACTTGAGCAGTACTTC. Its protein product is CASSLAGLEQYF.

The chain couples TRBV7-8 to TRBJ1-1; 10 bases align to TRBD1. The trim removed 2 bases at V and 4 bases at J, leaving 1 base unmatched. Germline lookup yields CDR1 SGHVS and CDR2 FQNEAQ. This CDR3 comprises 14 residues. The CDR3 is CASSLRTGGTEAFF. As DNA, the CDR3 is TGTGCCAGCAGCTTAAGGACAGGGGGCACTGAAGCTTTCTTT.

This sequence joins TRBV29-1 and TRBJ2-5; D gene uncertain. There are 13 residues in the CDR3. V gave up 8 bases and J gave up 5 bases, with 18 bases separating them. Germline assignment: CDR1 SQVTM and CDR2 ANQGSEA. CDR3 loop: CSLPGRSGETQYF. CDR3 in DNA: TGCAGCTTACCCGGACGTTCGGGTGAGACCCAGTACTTC.

The genes are TRBV4-2 and TRBJ1-4; 7 nucleotides agree with TRBD1. Losses at the gene ends were 4 bases for V and 8 bases for J; bases not matched to a gene: 13. Germline CDR1 reads LGHNA; CDR2 reads YNFKEQ. The length of the CDR3 is 16 residues. For the CDR3, the DNA is TGTGCCAGCAGCCGAAGCACTACAGGGGAGGGGGAAAAACTGTTTTTT. It yields the protein CASSRSTTGEGEKLFF.